A single sample gave rise to the 15 T cell receptor beta chains below, sequenced in a study of T cell responses to AZD1222 COVID-19 vaccine. Libraries were prepared by immunoSEQ multiplex PCR; TCRdb keeps only in-frame clonotypes and omits some of them. Among about 150,000 clones listed, around 93% were seen once. Material: peripheral blood, obtained on day 0 of AZD1222 vaccination. These receptors all come from an adult in good health.

The chain recombines TRBV11-1 with TRBJ1-2; TRBD1 is a possible D gene (5 bases). The V gene's germline CDR1 is SGHAT and CDR2 FQDESV (reference sequence). This CDR3 has 14 amino acids. Trimming pared 5 bases from V and 3 bases from J, leaving 13 bases between. CDR3 residues: CASSPGRGHYGYTF. The DNA of the CDR3 is TGTGCCAGCAGCCCAGGGAGGGGCCACTATGGCTACACCTTC.

This sequence joins TRBV5-5 and TRBJ1-4, with a possible D match to TRBD1 (5 bases). V lost 0 bases to trimming and J lost 6 bases, with 15 bases between them. CDR3 length equals 16 residues. CDR1 and CDR2 from the germline V gene are SGHKS and YYEKEE (reference sequence). The CDR3 DNA is TGTGCCAGCAGCTTGGGTCTTATCGGGACGGATGAAAAACTGTTTTTT. As protein: CASSLGLIGTDEKLFF.

The chain recombines TRBV6-2 or TRBV6-3 with TRBJ2-7; D is unresolved. Germline assignment: CDR1 MNHEY and CDR2 SVGEGT. Trimming removed 5 bases at V and 5 bases at J, with 10 bases between. The CDR3 has 12 amino acids. CDR3 sequence reads: CASSARHDEQYF. DNA for the CDR3: TGTGCCAGCAGTGCAAGGCACGACGAGCAGTACTTC.

The chain couples TRBV18 to TRBJ2-1; D remains unclear. The CDR3 is 14 amino acids. V was shortened by 2 bases and J by 6 bases, with 11 bases between the two germline ends. Germline V gene sequence: CDR1 KGHSH, CDR2 LQKENI. The CDR3 loop is CASSPSASGNEQFF. The DNA for the CDR3 is TGTGCCAGCTCACCAAGCGCCTCAGGCAATGAGCAGTTCTTC.

This chain links TRBV7-2 with TRBJ2-3; tentatively, D is TRBD2 (6 bases). CDR3 length: 15 residues. Germline values: CDR1 SGHTA, CDR2 FQGNSA. Trimming shortened V by 6 bases and J by 0 bases, and 13 bases separated the two germline ends. CDR3 sequence reads: CASSLLSGSTDTQYF. The CDR3 DNA sequence: TGTGCCAGCAGTCTTCTCAGCGGGAGCACAGATACGCAGTATTTT.

The V gene is TRBV6-5, the J gene TRBJ1-2, with D hard to call. Germline assignment: CDR1 MNHEY and CDR2 SVGAGI. This CDR3 has 14 amino acids. The ends were cut back, 0 bases at V and 8 bases at J, with 13 bases in the middle. CDR3 loop: CASSYSAPSFGYTF. The CDR3 nucleotides read TGTGCCAGCAGTTACTCCGCCCCCTCTTTCGGCTACACCTTC.

J is TRBJ2-3 and V is TRBV4-1, with D perhaps matching TRBD1 (5 bases). Trimming shortened V by 1 base and J by 6 bases, and 17 bases separated the two germline ends. The CDR3 contains 16 residues. Germline values: CDR1 MGHRA, CDR2 YSYEKL. CDR3 sequence reads: CASSQVHPRQSDTQYF. CDR3 DNA: TGCGCCAGCAGCCAAGTCCACCCACGACAGTCCGATACGCAGTATTTT.

The V gene is TRBV19, the J gene TRBJ1-5; TRBD1 is a possible D gene (6 bases). There are 16 residues in the CDR3. CDR1 LNHDA and CDR2 SQIVND come from the germline V gene (reference sequence). The ends were cut back, 5 bases at V and 2 bases at J, with 16 bases in the middle. The CDR3 DNA reads TGTGCCAGTAGTGGGGCGGGGGCGCAGGGCAATCAGCCCCAGCATTTT. Encoded protein: CASSGAGAQGNQPQHF.

CDR3 loop: CASSFYTSGNTDTQYF. DNA for the CDR3: TGTGCCAGCAGCTTTTATACTAGCGGGAACACAGATACGCAGTATTTT. The chain links TRBV5-4 to TRBJ2-3; 10 bases agree with TRBD2. The CDR3 is 16 residues long. Germline assignment: CDR1 SGHNT and CDR2 YYREEE (reference sequence). Germline trimming cut 2 bases from V and 2 bases from J; bases unmatched to any gene: 5.

The V and J genes are TRBV19 and TRBJ1-6; D may be TRBD1 (5 bases). Trimming cost V 3 bases and J 4 bases, with 7 bases left between them. Germline V lookup: CDR1 LNHDA, CDR2 SQIVND (reference sequence). The CDR3 runs 14 residues. The CDR3 loop reads CASSIDRYNSPLHF. The CDR3 region has the DNA TGTGCCAGTAGTATTGACAGATATAATTCACCCCTCCACTTT.

The J gene is TRBJ2-2, the V gene TRBV3-1 (or the pseudogene TRBV3-2); TRBD1 is a possible D gene (5 bases). The CDR3 is 15 residues long. Germline CDR1 LGHDT, CDR2 YNNKEL (reference sequence). V lost 1 base and J 3 bases, leaving 9 bases between the germline ends. The CDR3 sequence is CASSQGTHDTGELFF. In DNA, the CDR3 is TGTGCCAGCAGCCAAGGGACACACGACACCGGGGAGCTGTTTTTT.

The J gene is TRBJ1-5, the V gene TRBV2; D might be TRBD1 (6 bases). V lost 5 bases and J lost 3, with 14 bases in between. The CDR3 runs 15 residues. Per the germline V gene, CDR1 is SNHLY and CDR2 is FYNNEI. The CDR3 sequence: CASSFRQGYNQPQHF. The CDR3 nucleotides are TGTGCCAGCAGTTTTCGTCAGGGGTACAATCAGCCCCAGCATTTT.

This clone was seen just once. V and J are TRBV19 and TRBJ2-7; 8 bases match TRBD1. Per the germline V gene, CDR1 is LNHDA and CDR2 is SQIVND (reference sequence). The CDR3 runs to 14 residues. The V segment lost 5 bases and the J segment 4 bases; nucleotides outside the gene matches: 7. The CDR3 is CASSPQGARYEQYF. CDR3 bases: TGTGCCAGTAGTCCTCAGGGGGCGAGGTACGAGCAGTACTTC.

The genes are TRBV11-2 and TRBJ1-4; perhaps TRBD1 as D (5 bases). Trimming took off 5 bases at V and 8 bases at J, with 15 bases between the two ends. This CDR3 has 14 amino acids. Germline loops: CDR1 SGHAT, CDR2 FQNNGV. CDR3 nucleotides: TGTGCCAGCAGCGATAGCGGGGCCATCGAAAAACTGTTTTTT. Encoded protein: CASSDSGAIEKLFF.

This clone was found once. This sequence joins TRBV3-1 (or the pseudogene TRBV3-2) and TRBJ2-1, with 11 nucleotides matching TRBD2. With V trimmed by 1 base and J by 13 bases, 6 bases remained unmatched. Germline lookup yields CDR1 LGHDT and CDR2 YNNKEL (reference sequence). This CDR3 has 14 residues. The CDR3 loop reads CASSQGISGRAQFF. CDR3 DNA: TGTGCCAGCAGCCAAGGTATTAGCGGGAGGGCCCAGTTCTTC.